This T cell receptor beta chain was captured by sequencing in a study of blood T cell repertoires in COVID-19. Sequencing was performed with immunoSEQ multiplex PCR; in TCRdb, only in-frame clones are kept and a portion is missing. The sample includes 300,000 to 350,000 clones, approximately 92% of them seen just once. Losses at the gene ends were 6 bases for V and 6 bases for J; bases not matched to a gene: 6. Germline-derived CDR1 and CDR2 are SQVTM and ANQGSEA. This CDR3 has 12 residues. This sequence joins TRBV29-1 and TRBJ2-7; 9 bases agree with TRBD2. This clonotype was sampled from a woman in her 30s with COVID-19, enrolled during active disease. Specimen: peripheral blood. The CDR3 spells CSVLPAGGEQYF. The DNA of the CDR3 is TGCAGCGTATTACCAGCGGGAGGCGAGCAGTACTTC.